Each of the 10 T cell receptor beta chains below was sequenced from the same sample in a study of OX40 agonist ivuxolimab in advanced cancers. The method was immunoSEQ multiplex PCR; TCRdb's version includes in-frame clones alone and lacks a portion of them. The sample holds over 80,000 clones, 75% to 90% seen once. The sample consisted of CD4+ or CD8+ T cells sorted from blood, taken in a trial of the OX40 agonist ivuxolimab. The source of these receptors is an adult with an advanced solid tumor such as melanoma, head and neck, liver or kidney cancer.

This sequence joins TRBV28 and TRBJ1-1; D may be TRBD1 (5 bases). V was shortened by 6 bases and J by 7 bases, with 15 bases between the two germline ends. This CDR3 contains 13 residues. Germline CDR1 is MDHEN and CDR2 is SYDVKM. CDR3 bases: TGTGCCAGCAGCTCCGGGACCCCGGGTGAAGCTTTCTTT. Protein sequence: CASSSGTPGEAFF.

This clone was seen once. The genes are TRBV7-8 and TRBJ2-7; a possible D gene is TRBD1 (5 bases). The CDR3 sequence is 16 residues long. With 4 bases removed from V and 2 bases from J, the gap between germline ends came to 18 bases. The germline gives CDR1 SGHVS, CDR2 FQNEAQ. The CDR3 nucleotides are TGTGCCAGCAGCTCACCCCAGGGAAATCCCCCCTACGAGCAGTACGTC. Translation: CASSSPQGNPPYEQYV.

V gene TRBV6-6 combines with J gene TRBJ1-2; 7 bases are shared with TRBD1. Germline CDR1 reads MNHNY; CDR2 reads SVGAGI (reference sequence). This CDR3 region has 13 residues. V lost 6 bases and J lost 5; bases outside the gene matches: 6. CDR3 sequence: CASRAPGQYGYTF. The CDR3 coding sequence is TGTGCCAGCAGGGCGCCGGGACAGTATGGCTACACCTTC.

The gene calls are TRBV9 and TRBJ2-1; no definite D call. Germline V lookup: CDR1 SGDLS, CDR2 YYNGEE. Trimming removed 9 bases from V and 14 bases from J, with 12 bases in between. CDR3 length equals 9 residues. CDR3: CANRAREFF. The CDR3 bases are TGTGCCAACCGGGCTCGGGAGTTCTTC.

CDR3 nucleotide sequence: TGTGCCAGCACCGTCTATGGGGCCTCCTACGAGCAGTACTTC. Its protein product is CASTVYGASYEQYF. The V gene is TRBV2, the J gene TRBJ2-7; D is perhaps TRBD1 (5 bases). V lost 7 bases, J lost 0 bases, and 13 bases lay in between. Germline V gene lookup returns CDR1 SNHLY and CDR2 FYNNEI. The CDR3 sequence is 14 residues long.

CDR3 loop: CASSYHDKRGPPEAFF. The CDR3 nucleotides are TGTGCCAGCAGTTACCACGACAAGCGCGGACCCCCTGAAGCTTTCTTT. The genes are TRBV6-5 and TRBJ1-1; D uncertain. Trimming left V 2 bases short and J 6 bases short, with 19 bases between. The CDR3 totals 16 residues. CDR1 MNHEY and CDR2 SVGAGI come from the germline V gene.

This chain links TRBV7-2 with TRBJ2-6; D unclear. V was shortened by 1 base and J by 0 bases, with 10 bases between the two germline ends. Per germline, CDR1 SGHTA and CDR2 FQGNSA. The CDR3 extends over 17 amino acids. This chain's CDR3 is CASSLVPRPSGANVLTF. CDR3 nucleotide sequence: TGTGCCAGCAGCTTAGTTCCCAGGCCCTCTGGGGCCAACGTCCTGACTTTC.

The chain couples TRBV4-3 to TRBJ1-5; D not resolved. The germline gives CDR1 LGHNA, CDR2 YSLEER. The V end was cut by 0 bases, the J end by 3 bases, with 6 bases between. This CDR3 has 14 amino acids. CDR3 in DNA: TGCGCCAGCAGCCAAGATGGATTCAATCAGCCCCAGCATTTT. As protein: CASSQDGFNQPQHF.

This clone has more than one count but fewer than ten. The rearrangement joins TRBV28 to TRBJ2-2, with D unclear. The CDR3 has 13 residues. Germline V gene lookup returns CDR1 MDHEN and CDR2 SYDVKM. V was pared by 2 bases and J by 2 bases, with 3 bases between. CDR3 protein: CASSLANTGELFF. The CDR3, as DNA: TGTGCCAGCAGTTTAGCCAACACCGGGGAGCTGTTTTTT. The full variable domain, with the rest looked up from reference TRBV28 and TRBJ2-2, is DVKVTQSSRYLVKRTGEKVFLECVQDMDHENMFWYRQDPGLGLRLIYFSYDVKMKEKGDIPEGYSVSREKKERFSLILESASTNQTSMYLCASSLANTGELFFGEGSRLTVL.

V is TRBV20-1 and J is TRBJ2-1, with 8 bases fitting TRBD2. Germline V gives CDR1 DFQATT, CDR2 SNEGSKA (reference sequence). This CDR3 is built from 11 residues. J was trimmed by 11 bases and V by 7 bases; bases with no gene match: 7. CDR3 protein: CSGLAPAKQFF. The CDR3 bases are TGCAGTGGACTAGCGCCTGCCAAGCAGTTCTTC.